The rows below give T cell receptor beta chains drawn from one sample of a study of T cell changes during pregnancy in multiple sclerosis. Some clones are missing from TCRdb's copy, which holds only in-frame ones; the method was immunoSEQ multiplex PCR. Here the sample spans tens of thousands of clones, around nine tenths being singletons. The sequencing here drew on CD4+ T cells from peripheral blood mononuclear cells, taken in the first trimester of pregnancy. These receptor sequences come from a female donor with multiple sclerosis, enrolled in a pregnancy study. CDR3s leave out the opening cysteine and the closing phenylalanine or tryptophan. Each record gives: J gene, V gene, CDR3 protein.

J: TRBJ2-5; V: TRBV11-2; CDR3: ASSLLHTGILETQY
J: TRBJ1-1; V: TRBV10-3; CDR3: AISGGPNTEAF
J: TRBJ2-1; V: TRBV6-1; CDR3: ASSDVESYYNEQF
J: TRBJ1-5; V: TRBV2; CDR3: ASKQGLSNQPQH
J: TRBJ2-7; V: TRBV7-2; CDR3: ASSLGPLDSYEQY
J: TRBJ1-2; V: TRBV4-2; CDR3: ASRGEVWHGYT
J: TRBJ1-1; V: TRBV7-9; CDR3: ASSSEVPGQEEI
J: TRBJ2-5; V: TRBV9; CDR3: ASSVEGRLFETQY
J: TRBJ2-2; V: TRBV7-9; CDR3: ASSLSGFGELF
J: TRBJ2-7; V: TRBV7-9; CDR3: ASSLKTSGDYEQY
J: TRBJ2-1; V: TRBV6-5; CDR3: ASSSEGYNEQF
J: TRBJ2-7; V: TRBV9; CDR3: ASSTGGLAGVNEQY
J: TRBJ1-2; V: TRBV28; CDR3: ASISQGTADGYT
J: TRBJ1-2; V: TRBV6-6; CDR3: ASSSADSYGYT
J: TRBJ2-2; V: TRBV19; CDR3: ASSVSGGTNTGELF
J: TRBJ1-1; V: TRBV7-2; CDR3: ASSKAGRTEAF
J: TRBJ2-1; V: TRBV19; CDR3: ASSGTGFNEQF
J: TRBJ1-5; V: TRBV18; CDR3: ASSPGFGGNHQPQH
J: TRBJ2-3; V: TRBV7-9; CDR3: ASSPNQDTQY